This T cell receptor (beta chain) was profiled in a study of cytomegalovirus exposure and HLA in healthy donors (TCRdb year 2017). About the investigation overall: According to an earlier analysis of around 600 of the donors, 150 million to 200 million T cells yielded over 100 million unique TCR beta sequences and approximately 300 Gb of sequence data. Every discovery cohort repertoire had been produced on one sequencing platform. Rather than using new phenotypic data, the later analysis identified candidate immune exposures from TCR beta sequences and from how often those sequences occurred across donors. The genetic ancestry cluster associated with self-reported Caucasian donors included 81% of the approximately 400 genotyped donors. The study used immunosequencing to profile the T cell repertoires of hundreds of subjects and linked those repertoires to cytomegalovirus serostatus. HLA typing covered class I and class II loci at four-digit resolution. To study patterns of TCR occurrence, a later analysis re-analyzed previously published TCR beta repertoires from around 700 donors and added high-resolution HLA genotyping. An earlier analysis of 587 of the donors used high-throughput TCR beta sequencing to judge whether each TCR beta V gene segment behaved as functional or pseudogenic. The aim of the study was to test whether cataloging public T cell receptors could identify signatures of past pathogen exposure. An early release covering 550 to 700 HLA-typed donors comprised 250 to 350 gigabases of sequencing data and 85 million to 100 million unique TCR sequences. In a later genetic analysis, genome-wide SNP genotypes for about three fifths of the roughly 670 donors were used, and that subset was treated as a discovery cohort. Besides the first cohort of 500 to 700 subjects, a separate validation cohort made up of around 120 different subjects was used. Five DR-DQ haplotypes were handled as single units for association and clustering because linkage in the cohort was strong. On average, 235,054 unique TCR beta nucleotide sequences were sequenced per donor among more than 350 genotyped donors of the cohort, with 15% to 20% of those sequences being non-productive. Typing coverage varied by locus: 629-630 donors for A, B, C, DRB1 and DQB1; more than 500 for DQA1; more than 600 for DPA1; around 490 for DPB1. High-throughput TCR immunosequencing, statistical association of individual TCRs with disease status, and machine learning were combined to predict cytomegalovirus infection status. Donor age, sex, ethnicity and CMV serostatus were compiled together with the repertoire data.

Spanning cysteine to phenylalanine, the CDR3 consists of 19 amino acids. Only the CDR3 part of the read is kept: 57 bases, read in frame from the first base. The method was the immunoSEQ multiplex PCR assay. A mixture of 60 forward primers for TCR Vbeta segments and 13 reverse primers for TCR Jbeta segments was used in the multiplex PCR. The CDR3 region of rearranged TCR beta genes was amplified from genomic DNA with a multiplex PCR assay. The Illumina HiSeq System was used to sequence the amplified TCR beta libraries as 87-base-pair reads. Per the authors' processing: A later analysis counted 65 million to 90 million unique TCR beta chains across the 650 to 800 repertoires, and some 11 million of these chains were shared by at least two donors. Raw reads were error-corrected and collapsed into unique sequences with a nearest-neighbor algorithm that merged closely related sequences to remove PCR and sequencing errors. Alignment of CDR3 sequences to IMGT reference sequences was used to assign V, D and J gene segments. Each retained sequence needed at least a six-nucleotide match to both a V gene segment and a J gene segment. Rearrangements were called productive when the CDR3 lacked stop codons and stayed in frame with V and J; all others were non-productive. Following IMGT convention, CDR3 was defined as the stretch from the second conserved V-encoded cysteine to the conserved J-encoded phenylalanine. The earlier analysis of fewer than 750 of the donors excluded sequences that lacked an unambiguous match to a single V gene segment. An earlier analysis of 450 to 650 of the donors called V segments functional above 56.7% productive rearrangements and segregating when the between-donor standard deviation exceeded 5%. A statistical classification framework was built for diagnosing cytomegalovirus status from the catalog of TCR beta chain sequences. In a later analysis, TCR nucleotide sequences were compared against IMGT/GENE-DB human TR gene sequences so that V and J genes could be assigned. Using the TCRdist pipeline, a later analysis assigned CDR3 sequences along with most-parsimonious VDJ recombination scenarios. In a later analysis, every TCR beta chain was defined by the combination of its CDR3 amino acid sequence and its V-gene family, and reads without a unique V-gene family were dropped. As a way to deal with suspected cross-contamination and a sequencing artifact, a later analysis dropped hundreds of nucleotide sequences that were highly shared and had low generation probability. A later analysis calculated a clonal expansion index for each public chain from normalized within-repertoire ranks of inferred template counts. In a later analysis, generation probabilities were computed with a VDJ recombination model fitted to out-of-frame rearrangements, and the resulting probabilities were checked against IGoR. A later analysis scored TCR-TCR, TCR-HLA and TCR-CMV co-occurrence with hypergeometric tests, applying a repertoire-size bias correction to TCR pairs. In a later analysis, false discovery rates were estimated by permuting HLA or CMV assignments 20 times. A later analysis grouped co-occurring TCRs with DBSCAN, adding TCRdist sequence similarity when clustering within HLA-allele-positive subsets. For co-occurrence clustering, repertoires with fewer than 30,000 or more than 120,000 public chains were excluded, along with four or five repertoires with anomalous nucleotide sharing. As stored in TCRdb, this immuneACCESS dataset retains in-frame rearrangements with V and J assigned. A fraction of the clones does not appear; measured against another copy, unresolved V genes explain less than half of the discrepancy, and the remainder lacks a known reason. The V and J calls and clone size come from that table; D and trimming were worked out from the DNA. This sample holds about 160,000 clones; around 86% were observed only once. Over 0.85% of the sample is taken by the ten largest.

The cohort comprised more than 550 healthy bone marrow donors. At the time of sampling, all cohort members were nominally healthy, though unrecorded immune exposures were likely present. The donor was CMV seropositive and was included in the group of some 290 seropositive cohort members. Each donor provided a peripheral blood sample, and peripheral blood mononuclear cells were used for TCR beta sequencing. Genomic DNA was extracted from the blood cell samples with the Qiagen DNeasy Blood Extraction Kit. The full study reports these points: The classifier was reported to diagnose cytomegalovirus status with high specificity and sensitivity in both the original cohort and the validation cohort. A later analysis found that TCR association rates varied across HLA loci, with DRB1 alleles showing the most associated TCRs and HLA-C alleles the fewest. A later genetic analysis reported fewer N-insertions in productive TCRs among donors in an Asian-associated ancestry cluster than the approximately 700-donor mean. In vitro tests confirmed that three of the cytomegalovirus-associated TCR beta chains recognize cytomegalovirus antigens. A cluster of highly shared sequence variants was judged likely to be a technical artifact of the sequencing pipeline. When HLA alleles, especially DR and DQ, strongly co-occurred, attributing TCR associations to individual alleles was difficult. In a later analysis, HLA-associated TCR beta chains were found to be more clonally expanded and to have lower generation probabilities than equally common non-associated chains. The 87-base-pair reads could not distinguish some IMGT-functional V segments, including TRBV6-2 and TRBV6-3, so those segments were excluded. A further reported finding was that TCR beta sequences accurately predicted the HLA-A and HLA-B alleles for most subjects in the first cohort. Broadly in line with IMGT annotations, most TCR beta V segments showed up in productive rearrangements about 87% or about 30% of the time in an earlier analysis of roughly 590 of the donors. Across donors, most TCR sequences were observed very rarely, whereas some public TCRs were present in many individuals. The study gave a list of 150 to 200 TCR beta chains associated with cytomegalovirus. Most CMV-associated TCR beta chains appeared to be HLA-restricted in a later analysis, and the HLA associations seemed to be driven largely by CMV exposure. Correlated functional status among segregating V segments might reflect linkage disequilibrium, but an unknown experimental factor could not be ruled out. The only immune exposure information available for the cohort was CMV serostatus. Specific HLA alleles were associated with over 15,000 TCR beta sequences at a false discovery rate of 0.05 in a later analysis. Because counts were too low, around 18 rarely observed V segments, including chromosome 9 orphons, were left out of the earlier analysis of several hundred of the donors. Sequencing depth was assumed to be roughly uniform across donors in the presence/absence analyses, though that assumption may not hold. HLA typing was unavailable for some donors at each locus, so association tests used only the typed subset. In a later genetic analysis, a missense DCLRE1C variant was associated with V-gene and J-gene trimming of TCR beta chains, and the association was replicated in an independent cohort. In a later analysis, several top co-occurrence clusters were reported to appear linked to parvovirus B19, influenza, CMV and Epstein-Barr virus. The authors suggested that the approach could potentially be generalized to other disease states and immunological phenotypes. The cohort was sequenced for TCR beta chains only, and without alpha or paired-chain data the features that could be detected were limited.

In the case of this clone: Its antigen remains undetermined. No per-base quality is available; no much larger clone lies one base away.

The receptor comes from a girl aged 2-10 years in good health and CMV-seropositive. Sequenced sample: PBMCs. This chain is built from TRBV21-1 and TRBJ1-5; TRBD1 is taken as the D call from the table, unchecked against the DNA. TRBV21-1 represents a pseudogene. The CDR3 region: CASSKGRRGTARINQPQHF. The DNA reads as follows: TGTGCCAGCAGCAAAGGGAGACGAGGGACAGCGAGGATCAATCAGCCCCAGCATTTT.